These T cell receptor beta chains were read from a single sample in a study of T cells in Graves' hyperthyroidism and ophthalmopathy. One entry per CDR3 protein results from TCRdb running MiXCR on the multiplex PCR reads. The sample has 400,000 or so distinct CDR3 sequences, about 14% seen once. Input material: blood. Source of these receptors: a man aged 45 to 65 with Graves' ophthalmopathy. CDR3s include the opening cysteine and the closing phenylalanine or tryptophan. A D gene is named only where the DNA matches it firmly. Expanded clones are given a class, and other clones once, few, many or no size at all.

CDR3 protein | CDR3 DNA | J gene | clone size | V gene | D gene | CDR3 length
CAISDNGDGYTF | TGTGCCATCAGTGACAACGGGGATGGCTACACCTTC | TRBJ1-2 | NA | TRBV10-3 | NA | 12
CASSLDWRGTYEQYF | TGTGCCAGCAGTTTAGATTGGCGGGGTACCTACGAGCAGTACTTC | TRBJ2-7 | many | TRBV27 | NA | 15
CASSSIRGSGTEAFF | TGTGCCAGCAGCTCTATCCGGGGCTCAGGTACTGAAGCTTTCTTT | TRBJ1-1 | few | TRBV7-6 | NA | 15
CASSLGLLGETQYF | TGTGCTAGCAGCTTAGGGCTCCTCGGAGAGACCCAGTACTTC | TRBJ2-5 | few | TRBV7-7 | NA | 14
CASSGQGMSGYTF | TGTGCCAGCAGCGGACAGGGTATGAGTGGCTACACCTTC | TRBJ1-2 | NA | TRBV13 | TRBD1 | 13
CASSYLGFSGNEQFF | TGTGCCAGCAGTTACCTTGGATTTAGCGGGAATGAGCAGTTCTTC | TRBJ2-1 | many | TRBV6-2/TRBV6-3 | TRBD2 | 15
CASSKGGITEAFF | TGTGCCAGCAGCAAGGGGGGGATCACTGAAGCTTTCTTT | TRBJ1-1 | many | TRBV27 | NA | 13
CAWSALRGSSNQPQHF | TGTGCCTGGAGTGCTCTAAGGGGGAGTAGCAATCAGCCCCAGCATTTT | TRBJ1-5 | many | TRBV30 | NA | 16
CASSRTSGGIAKNIQYF | TGCGCCAGCAGCCGGACTAGCGGGGGAATAGCCAAAAACATTCAGTACTTC | TRBJ2-4 | NA | TRBV5-1 | TRBD2 | 17
CSAPALALADTQYF | TGCAGTGCTCCCGCGCTAGCTCTCGCAGATACGCAGTATTTT | TRBJ2-3 | many | TRBV20-1 | NA | 14
CASSRVGDEQFF | TGTGCCAGCAGTAGGGTGGGGGATGAGCAGTTCTTC | TRBJ2-1 | many | TRBV11-3 | NA | 12
CSARDKRVATNEKLFF | TGCAGTGCTAGAGATAAAAGAGTGGCAACTAATGAAAAACTGTTTTTT | TRBJ1-4 | many | TRBV20-1 | NA | 16
CASSLGTNLDTQYF | TGCGCCAGCAGCCTCGGGACAAATTTAGATACGCAGTATTTT | TRBJ2-3 | many | TRBV5-1 | NA | 14
CASSLIPPGLAQETQYF | TGTGCCAGCAGCCTTATCCCTCCGGGACTAGCACAAGAGACCCAGTACTTC | TRBJ2-5 | many | TRBV3-1 | TRBD2 | 17
CAWSVSVAAFF | TGTGCCTGGAGTGTTTCGGTCGCAGCTTTCTTT | TRBJ1-1 | NA | TRBV30 | NA | 11
CASSERTYQQYF | TGTGCCAGCAGTGAACGCACATACCAGCAGTACTTC | TRBJ2-7 | many | TRBV6-1 | NA | 12
CASSRGLVSNEKLFF | TGTGCCAGTAGTAGGGGACTCGTTTCTAATGAAAAACTGTTTTTT | TRBJ1-4 | NA | TRBV19 | NA | 15
CASRKVLRDSSNTGELFF | TGTGCCAGCAGAAAAGTGCTACGGGACAGCTCGAACACCGGGGAGCTGTTTTTT | TRBJ2-2 | many | TRBV7-9 | TRBD1 | 18
CASSTYIQGNTEAFF | TGTGCCAGCAGCACGTACATACAGGGGAACACTGAAGCTTTCTTT | TRBJ1-1 | many | TRBV5-8 | NA | 15